The present T cell receptor (beta chain) was sequenced within a study of blood T cell repertoires in COVID-19. Background on the study: Acute and convalescent COVID-19 samples came from the United States, Italy and Spain. From T cells, B-cell-depleted T cells, or PBMCs came the material, which was cDNA or gDNA.

Trimming left V 5 bases short and J 0 bases short, with 8 bases between. Germline V gene data show CDR1 as MDHEN and CDR2 as SYDVKM. The CDR3 length is 14 residues. This clone was detected only once. How the authors handled the data: Estimation of nucleated cell counts relied on the amplification of reference gene primers. The protocol was immunoSEQ multiplex PCR, while the TCRdb copy is restricted to in-frame clones and leaves out a portion. Clone size and the V and J calls come from that table; the DNA yielded D and trimming. Among approximately 150,000 clones, just over 90% were seen once, and the ten largest hold roughly 5.3%. Patients in Seattle were enrolled during active infection, then followed longitudinally.

Sequencing was carried out using peripheral blood. The chain is built from TRBV28 and TRBJ1-5, with TRBD1 as a possible D gene (6 bases). The clonotype was recovered from a man in his late teens or twenties with COVID-19, enrolled during active disease. The CDR3 sequence: CASSGTYSNQPQHF. CDR3 bases: TGTGCCAGCAGTGGGACATATAGCAATCAGCCCCAGCATTTT.